These 26 T cell receptor beta chains originate from one sample sequenced in a study of shared clonotypes between healthy human individuals. Only in-frame clones appear in the TCRdb table, and some are missing; sequencing was by immunoSEQ multiplex PCR. The sample has around 120,000 clones, less than 75% seen once. The specimen sequenced was memory CD8+ T cells sorted from blood. The sample's subset: CD45RO+ cells pooled with CCR7-negative TemRA cells. The receptors shown here come from a woman between 25 and 40 years old in good health.

The chain has TRBV5-1 and TRBJ2-1; D gene ambiguous. V lost 1 base and J lost 3, with 11 bases in between. Per the germline V gene, CDR1 is SGHRS and CDR2 is YFSETQ. The CDR3 covers 15 residues. For the CDR3, the DNA is TGCGCCAGCAGCTTGTTAAGCGTTCTCTACAATGAGCAGTTCTTC. Translated: CASSLLSVLYNEQFF.

The rearrangement uses TRBV27 and TRBJ2-1; D may be TRBD1 (6 bases). Deletions cut 7 bases from V and 2 bases from J, with 21 bases between. This CDR3 has 17 amino acids. The germline CDR1 and CDR2 sequences are MNHEY and SMNVEV (reference sequence). The CDR3 spells CASIFAYGDKAYNEQFF. The CDR3 coding sequence is TGTGCCAGCATTTTCGCCTATGGGGACAAGGCCTACAATGAGCAGTTCTTC.

Only a few counts were recorded for this clone. V usage is TRBV10-2 and J usage is TRBJ1-5; 8 positions agree with TRBD1. Germline CDR1 WSHSY, CDR2 SAAADI. Germline trimming cut 6 bases from V and 6 bases from J; bases unmatched to any gene: 10. This CDR3 spans 15 amino acids. The DNA of the CDR3 is TGCGCCAGCAGCAATGGACAGGGCGAGGTTCAGCCCCAGCATTTT. Translation gives CASSNGQGEVQPQHF.

V usage is TRBV7-6 and J usage is TRBJ2-7, with D unclear. The CDR3 is 12 amino acids. Germline lookup yields CDR1 SGHVS and CDR2 FNYEAQ. Deletions cut 1 base from V and 5 bases from J, with 6 bases between. The CDR3 reads CASSLGSNEQYF. The CDR3, as DNA: TGTGCCAGCAGCTTAGGAAGTAACGAGCAGTACTTC.

The chain combines TRBV27 with TRBJ2-7, with D possibly matching TRBD1 (6 bases). CDR1 MNHEY and CDR2 SMNVEV come from the germline V gene (reference sequence). V shed 7 bases and J shed 1 base, with 17 bases lying between them. There are 15 residues in the CDR3. The CDR3 DNA reads TGTGCCAGCAACTGCCATTCGGACAGTTCCTACGAGCAGTACTTC. Translation: CASNCHSDSSYEQYF.

The chain is built from TRBV5-6 and TRBJ2-7, with TRBD2 matching over 8 bases. The CDR3 loop spans 15 amino acids. Germline V gives CDR1 SGHDT, CDR2 YYEEEE. V trimming: 0 bases; J trimming: 2 bases; junction bases outside the gene matches: 4. CDR3 loop: CASSLVIAGPYEQYF. CDR3 coding DNA: TGTGCCAGCAGCTTGGTTATAGCGGGACCCTACGAGCAGTACTTC.

The gene calls are TRBV7-9 and TRBJ2-1; D not resolved. CDR3 length: 16 residues. CDR1 and CDR2 (germline): SEHNR, FQNEAQ (reference sequence). V was clipped by 1 base and J by 7 bases, with 17 bases between them. The chain's CDR3 is CASSLGIGQLGNEQFF. CDR3 DNA sequence: TGTGCCAGCAGCTTAGGAATCGGGCAGCTTGGAAATGAGCAGTTCTTC. Using reference TRBV7-9 and TRBJ2-1 for the parts outside the CDR3, the full variable domain is DTGVSQNPRHKITKRGQNVTFRCDPISEHNRLYWYRQTLGQGPEFLTYFQNEAQLEKSRLLSDRFSAERPKGSFSTLEIQRTEQGDSAMYLCASSLGIGQLGNEQFFGPGTRLTVL.

This clone occurred a few times. This chain uses TRBV11-3 with TRBJ2-1; 9 bases map to TRBD1. V gave up 5 bases and J gave up 7 bases; unmatched junction bases: 9. Looked up from germline, CDR1 is SGHNT and CDR2 is YENEEA. This CDR3 has 15 residues. The CDR3 reads CASSHRDRERNEQFF. DNA of the CDR3: TGTGCCAGCAGCCATCGGGACAGGGAGAGAAATGAGCAGTTCTTC.

The rearrangement joins TRBV7-6 to TRBJ1-5; D gene ambiguous. Trimming took 6 bases from V and 0 from J, leaving 12 bases between them. The CDR3 has 15 residues. CDR1 and CDR2 from the germline V gene are SGHVS and FNYEAQ. CDR3 nucleotides: TGTGCCAGCAGTTCTTCCCCGTATAGCAATCAGCCCCAGCATTTT. Its translation is CASSSSPYSNQPQHF.

This clone has only a few counts. The V gene is TRBV7-6, the J gene TRBJ2-2; unclear D gene. The V gene lost 7 bases and the J gene lost 3 bases, with 6 bases spanning the gap. CDR3 length: 12 residues. Germline-derived CDR1 and CDR2 are SGHVS and FNYEAQ. The CDR3 DNA is TGTGCCAGCAAGCCCGACACCGGGGAGCTGTTTTTT. Its protein product is CASKPDTGELFF.

By its share, this clone is medium-sized. This chain links TRBV7-3 with TRBJ1-2; D gene unclear. With 5 bases removed from V and 4 bases from J, the gap between germline ends came to 11 bases. The V gene's germline CDR1 is SGHTA and CDR2 FQGTGA. The CDR3 extends over 13 amino acids. The CDR3 bases are TGTGCCAGCAGCCCCGGTGGCTTCTATGGCTACACCTTC. It codes for CASSPGGFYGYTF.

This clone has only a few counts. The junction does not match germline at one end; this may be a read error. This chain uses TRBV28 with TRBJ2-5; 14 bases fit TRBD2. The germline CDR1 and CDR2 sequences are MDHEN and SYDVKM. The CDR3 covers 14 residues. CDR3 amino acids: CASSRLAGGPAQYF. In DNA, the CDR3 is TGTGCGAGCAGCCGACTAGCGGGAGGGCCGGCCCAGTACTTC.

The chain recombines TRBV2 with TRBJ2-2; D unclear. The CDR3 length is 14 residues. V shed 3 bases and J shed 0 bases, with 5 bases lying between them. Germline V gene sequence: CDR1 SNHLY, CDR2 FYNNEI. DNA for the CDR3: TGTGCCAGCAGTGATTGGGCGAACACCGGGGAGCTGTTTTTT. Amino acids: CASSDWANTGELFF.

This chain connects TRBV2 to TRBJ2-7, with D unclear. This CDR3 is built from 14 residues. The V and J ends lost 2 bases and 1 base respectively, with 9 bases between them. Germline V gives CDR1 SNHLY, CDR2 FYNNEI. The CDR3 bases are TGTGCCAGCAGTGAACTAGGCCAGTCCTACGAGCAGTACTTC. Residues: CASSELGQSYEQYF.

The chain uses TRBV11-3 and TRBJ2-1; weak D call: TRBD2 (7 bases). Trimming took 5 bases from V and 8 from J, leaving 19 bases between them. The germline V gene encodes CDR1 SGHNT and CDR2 YENEEA. CDR3 length equals 15 residues. CDR3: CASSPGGGEADEQFF. In DNA, the CDR3 is TGTGCCAGCAGCCCGGGGGGCGGCGAAGCCGATGAGCAGTTCTTC.

This chain uses TRBV27 with TRBJ1-1; tentatively, D is TRBD1 (5 bases). Trimming pared 4 bases from V and 0 bases from J, leaving 12 bases between. This CDR3 contains 15 residues. Germline V CDR1 and CDR2: MNHEY, SMNVEV (reference sequence). Here the CDR3 reads CASSSLGGMNTEAFF. The CDR3, as DNA: TGTGCCAGCAGTTCTCTTGGGGGGATGAACACTGAAGCTTTCTTT.

V usage is TRBV18 and J usage is TRBJ2-5; 14 bases line up with TRBD2. CDR1 and CDR2 from the germline V gene are KGHSH and LQKENI. The CDR3 covers 16 residues. After removal of 4 bases from V and 4 bases from J, the junction contained 5 bases not matched to a gene. The CDR3 bases are TGTGCCAGCTCACATGAGACTAGCGGGAGGGGAGAGACCCAGTACTTC. It specifies CASSHETSGRGETQYF.

This clone showed up just a few times. V usage is TRBV2 and J usage is TRBJ2-5, with D unclear. The end of the DNA is better explained by TRBJ2-7, so the J call may be wrong. CDR1 and CDR2 from the germline V gene are SNHLY and FYNNEI. The CDR3 extends over 15 amino acids. CDR3 region: CASSDRVGGAYEQYF. As DNA, the CDR3 is TGTGCCAGCAGTGATAGGGTGGGCGGAGCATACGAGCAGTACTTC.

The chain links TRBV6-5 to TRBJ1-2; D is uncertain. This CDR3 spans 15 amino acids. Trimming shortened V by 0 bases and J by 1 base, and 9 bases separated the two germline ends. Germline CDR1 reads MNHEY; CDR2 reads SVGAGI. CDR3 sequence: CASSYSAALNYGYTF. The CDR3 coding sequence is TGTGCCAGCAGTTACTCGGCAGCGCTTAACTATGGCTACACCTTC.

This rearrangement joins TRBV7-2 to TRBJ2-1; 9 bases line up with TRBD2. This CDR3 contains 18 residues. The V gene's germline CDR1 is SGHTA and CDR2 FQGNSA. V lost 3 bases and J lost 0; bases outside the gene matches: 9. CDR3 nucleotides: TGTGCCAGCAGCTTTCAGGGAACTAGCGGGTACTCCTACAATGAGCAGTTCTTC. Its protein is CASSFQGTSGYSYNEQFF. Together with reference TRBV7-2 and TRBJ2-1, the CDR3 gives the full variable domain: GAGVSQSPSNKVTEKGKDVELRCDPISGHTALYWYRQSLGQGLEFLIYFQGNSAPDKSGLPSDRFSAERTGGSVSTLTIQRTQQEDSAVYLCASSFQGTSGYSYNEQFFGPGTRLTVL.

CDR3: CASSPDRASTQYF. The DNA of the CDR3 is TGTGCCAGCAGCCCAGACAGGGCAAGTACGCAGTATTTT. V is TRBV7-2 and J is TRBJ2-3, with TRBD1 identical over 7 bases. CDR1 is SGHTA, CDR2 FQGNSA, per germline. Trimming took 5 bases from V and 8 from J; bases not matched to a gene: 7. The CDR3 is 13 residues long. The full variable domain, completed using reference TRBV7-2 and TRBJ2-3, is GAGVSQSPSNKVTEKGKDVELRCDPISGHTALYWYRQSLGQGLEFLIYFQGNSAPDKSGLPSDRFSAERTGGSVSTLTIQRTQQEDSAVYLCASSPDRASTQYFGPGTRLTVL.

The chain has TRBV9 and TRBJ2-7; D remains unclear. The CDR3 extends over 15 amino acids. The V and J ends lost 0 bases and 5 bases respectively, with 15 bases between them. From germline, CDR1 is SGDLS and CDR2 YYNGEE. CDR3 amino acids: CASSVAGRPLDEQYF. The CDR3 DNA sequence: TGTGCCAGCAGCGTAGCAGGCAGGCCCCTGGACGAGCAGTACTTC.

This clone was found a few times. V and J are TRBV19 and TRBJ1-5, with D hard to call. Between the trimmed V and J ends, which lost 4 bases and 4 bases, there was a span of 14 bases. CDR1 LNHDA and CDR2 SQIVND come from the germline V gene (reference sequence). The CDR3 sequence is 15 residues long. The CDR3 is CASSTTLSGNQPQHF. The CDR3 nucleotides are TGTGCCAGTAGTACCACACTCAGTGGTAATCAGCCCCAGCATTTT. The entire variable domain, with the rest obtained from reference TRBV19 and TRBJ1-5, is as follows: DGGITQSPKYLFRKEGQNVTLSCEQNLNHDAMYWYRQDPGQGLRLIYYSQIVNDFQKGDIAEGYSVSREKKESFPLTVTSAQKNPTAFYLCASSTTLSGNQPQHFGDGTRLSIL.

The chain is built from TRBV6-1 and TRBJ2-6; D is uncertain. The germline gives CDR1 MNHNS, CDR2 SASEGT. Trimming left V 3 bases short and J 2 bases short, with 5 bases between. This CDR3 is built from 14 residues. Here the CDR3 DNA reads TGTGCCAGCAGTGAGGGTCCTGGGGCCAACGTCCTGACTTTC. It is translated as CASSEGPGANVLTF.

The chain joins TRBV2 to TRBJ2-7, with a weak D call TRBD1 (8 bases). This CDR3 contains 19 residues. Germline values: CDR1 SNHLY, CDR2 FYNNEI. V was pared by 0 bases and J by 3 bases, with 24 bases between. The CDR3 DNA sequence: TGTGCCAGCAGTGAAGCGCGGGGGATTAGGACAGGGATCTTCTACGAGCAGTACTTC. Residues: CASSEARGIRTGIFYEQYF.

The CDR3 nucleotides are TGTGCCAGCAGCCCGGGGACAGCCTACAATGAGCAGTTCTTC. As protein: CASSPGTAYNEQFF. The rearrangement joins TRBV11-3 to TRBJ2-1, with 7 bases that match TRBD1. Germline assignment: CDR1 SGHNT and CDR2 YENEEA. The trim removed 5 bases at V and 2 bases at J, leaving 3 bases unmatched. This CDR3 is built from 14 residues.